The source of this T cell receptor (beta chain) is a study of cytomegalovirus exposure and HLA in healthy donors. PCR primers comprised 60 Vbeta and 13 Jbeta primers. Per the original methods: In a later analysis, tens of millions of unique TCR beta chains included roughly 11 million shared by two or more donors. Clones were read by immunoSEQ multiplex PCR, and TCRdb kept only the in-frame ones, dropping some. That table gives V, J and clone size, and the DNA gave D and trimming. This sample has approximately 150,000 clones, with 70% to 75% found just once. Trimming cost V 7 bases and J 5 bases; bases outside gene matches: 10. This CDR3 is 15 amino acids long. The germline V gene encodes CDR1 KGHSH and CDR2 LQKENI. Broader study findings: Presence/absence analyses assumed roughly uniform sequencing depth across donors. Cytomegalovirus association was assigned to about 150 TCR beta chains. Later on, an analysis found that several of the most significant clusters appeared to be linked to common viral pathogens, which included parvovirus B19.

This clone was detected only a few times. What it recognizes is unknown. The J gene is TRBJ2-1, the V gene TRBV18; 8 positions agree with TRBD2. The sample taken for sequencing was PBMCs. This receptor was obtained from a man between 18 and 35 years old in good health and CMV-seropositive. The CDR3 loop is CASFLSGRTDNEQFF. CDR3 coding DNA: TGTGCCAGCTTCCTAAGCGGGAGAACGGACAATGAGCAGTTCTTC.